Listed below are T cell receptor beta chains from one sample, sequenced in a study of blood T cell repertoires in COVID-19. The table came from immunoSEQ multiplex PCR; TCRdb's copy has only in-frame clones and leaves some out. Of about 110,000 clones listed, 65% to 85% are singletons. Sample: peripheral blood. Every receptor here comes from a woman between 70 and 85 years old with acute or convalescent COVID-19. Each CDR3 is given with its conserved first and last residue. A D gene is named only where the DNA matches it firmly. The size field is filled for only some rows; it gives once, few, many or a size class.

TRBV6-6	TRBJ2-3	once	NA	TGTGCCAGCAGTCTACAGACCCTCCTCCTTTCCACAGATACGCAGTATTTT	CASSLQTLLLSTDTQYF
TRBV4-1	TRBJ2-5	NA	TRBD2	TGCGCCAGCAGCCCGAGGACTAGCAGCCAAGAGACCCAGTACTTC	CASSPRTSSQETQYF
TRBV5-4	TRBJ2-1	NA	TRBD2	TGTGCCAGCAGCTTTACCCGGACTAGCGGGAGGAATGAGCAGTTCTTC	CASSFTRTSGRNEQFF
TRBV7-9	TRBJ1-6	NA	TRBD1	TGTGCCAGCAGCTCGGGACAGGATAATTCACCCCTCCACTTT	CASSSGQDNSPLHF
TRBV4-1	TRBJ1-1	NA	NA	TGCGCCAGCAGCCAAGGCGCACAGGGAAGGAACACTGAAGCTTTCTTT	CASSQGAQGRNTEAFF
TRBV4-1	TRBJ1-5	few	NA	TGCGCCAGCAGCCAAGATGGGCAGCTTAGCAATCAGCCCCAGCATTTT	CASSQDGQLSNQPQHF
TRBV6-1	TRBJ2-7	few	NA	TGTGCCAGCAGTGAAGGCACAGGCGAGGAATACGAGCAGTACTTC	CASSEGTGEEYEQYF
TRBV9	TRBJ1-4	NA	TRBD1	TGTGCCAGCAGCGTAGAAGGGGGCTATAATGAAAAACTGTTTTTT	CASSVEGGYNEKLFF
TRBV19	TRBJ2-2	NA	TRBD1	TGTGCCAGTAACACCGGGACAGGGATCTCCGGGGAGCTGTTTTTT	CASNTGTGISGELFF
TRBV5-4	TRBJ2-7	NA	TRBD2	TGTGCCAGCAGCGAGCGGGGGGGTTCCTACGAGCAGTACTTC	CASSERGGSYEQYF
TRBV29-1	TRBJ2-7	NA	TRBD1	TGCAGCGTCGCCGGGACAGGGGTCTACGAGCAGTACTTC	CSVAGTGVYEQYF
TRBV11-2	TRBJ2-7	NA	NA	TGTGCCAGCAGCTTAGTGAATAGCCAGGGCGAGCAGTACTTC	CASSLVNSQGEQYF
TRBV5-1	TRBJ2-1	NA	TRBD2	TGCGCCAGCAGCTCCGGGAGAACTAGCGGGGTCAATGAGCAGTTCTTC	CASSSGRTSGVNEQFF
TRBV9	TRBJ2-1	NA	NA	TGTGCCAGCAGCGTACGAGAAGGGACTGTCCAGTTCTTC	CASSVREGTVQFF
TRBV5-1	TRBJ1-1	NA	NA	TGCGCCAGCAGCCGGACCGACAGCTACACTGAAGCTTTCTTT	CASSRTDSYTEAFF
TRBV12-1	TRBJ2-5	NA	NA	TGTGCCAGCAGCTATCACGAGACTTACATTGAAGAGACCCAGTACTTC	CASSYHETYIEETQYF
TRBV28	TRBJ1-3	NA	NA	TGTGCCAGCAGCCAGTTAAACAGGGTTGAAAACACCATATATTTT	CASSQLNRVENTIYF
TRBV30	TRBJ1-1	few	TRBD1	TGTGCCTGGTGGAGGGACAGGGCGGAAAAGACTGAAGCTTTCTTT	CAWWRDRAEKTEAFF
TRBV21-1	TRBJ2-5	NA	NA	TGTGCCAGCAGCGGAGGGGACTTGTACCAAGAGACCCAGTACTTC	CASSGGDLYQETQYF
TRBV21-1	TRBJ2-2	NA	NA	TGTGCCAGCAGCAACTACAGGTCGAACACCGGGGAGCTGTTTTTT	CASSNYRSNTGELFF
TRBV4-2	TRBJ2-1	NA	TRBD2	TGTGCCAGCAGCCAAGTCGGGGGGGGCCCCTACAATGAGCAGTTCTTC	CASSQVGGGPYNEQFF
TRBV6-1	TRBJ1-5	NA	NA	TGTGCCAGCAGTGCTGCGGCAGGGATGAGCAATCAGCCCCAGCATTTT	CASSAAAGMSNQPQHF
TRBV9	TRBJ2-3	NA	NA	TGTGCCAGCAGCGTGGACCCCGGGGGGCCAGATACGCAGTATTTT	CASSVDPGGPDTQYF
TRBV29-1	TRBJ1-1	few	TRBD1	TGCAGCGTTGGGACAGGATGGAACACTGAAGCTTTCTTT	CSVGTGWNTEAFF
TRBV6-2/TRBV6-3	TRBJ2-7	NA	NA	TGTGCCAGCAGTTACGCGACAGAATCCTACGAGCAGTACTTC	CASSYATESYEQYF
TRBV6-5	TRBJ2-3	NA	TRBD2	TGTGCCAGCCAACTAGCGGGGGCCTCAGATACGCAGTATTTT	CASQLAGASDTQYF
TRBV7-9	TRBJ2-5	NA	NA	TGTGCCAGCAGCTTTTCGGCAGGGTTAGAGACCCAGTACTTC	CASSFSAGLETQYF
TRBV19	TRBJ2-3	NA	TRBD1	TGTGCCAGTAGTAGGTCCGGGACAGGGGGCACAGATACGCAGTATTTT	CASSRSGTGGTDTQYF
TRBV30	TRBJ2-7	NA	TRBD1	TGTGCCTGGAGCGGCCGGGACAGGGGGCCCGGGGAAACAACAAGGAGCTCCTACGAGCAGTACTTC	CAWSGRDRGPGETTRSSYEQYF
TRBV5-8	TRBJ1-2	few	TRBD1	TGTGCCAGCAGCCGGACCTCGGGACAGGGTGTTGGCTACACCTTC	CASSRTSGQGVGYTF
TRBV24-1	TRBJ2-3	NA	TRBD1	TGTGCCACCAGTGATCCCCGTAGAGGGGGCGCCGCAGATACGCAGTATTTT	CATSDPRRGGAADTQYF
TRBV6-5	TRBJ1-1	NA	TRBD1	TGTGCCAGCAGTTACTCGACAGGGATGAACACTGAAGCTTTCTTT	CASSYSTGMNTEAFF
TRBV13	TRBJ2-1	NA	TRBD2	TGTGCCAGCAGCCCCCCCACGTCTAGCGGGGGCCAGGGGAATGAGCAGTTCTTC	CASSPPTSSGGQGNEQFF
TRBV3-1/TRBV3-2	TRBJ1-4	NA	NA	TGTGCCAGCAGCCAGTTCGGTGGGAGCACTAATGAAAAACTGTTTTTT	CASSQFGGSTNEKLFF
TRBV5-1	TRBJ1-1	NA	NA	TGCGCCAGCAGCCCGGCGACAGCGAACACTGAAGCTTTCTTT	CASSPATANTEAFF
TRBV11-3	TRBJ2-3	NA	TRBD2	TGTGCCAGCAGCCCGACTAGCGGGGTAGCAGATACGCAGTATTTT	CASSPTSGVADTQYF
TRBV7-9	TRBJ2-6	NA	NA	TGTGCCAGCAGCACCAGAGGGAGGTCTGGGGCCAACGTCCTGACTTTC	CASSTRGRSGANVLTF
TRBV18	TRBJ2-1	NA	TRBD2	TGTGCCAGCTCATCTAGCGGGGGAATCTCCTACAATGAGCAGTTCTTC	CASSSSGGISYNEQFF
TRBV29-1	TRBJ2-5	NA	TRBD2	TGCAGCGTTGAGGGACTAGCGGATAAAGAGACCCAGTACTTC	CSVEGLADKETQYF
TRBV5-4	TRBJ2-1	once	NA	TGTGCCAGCAGCTTACAATACAATGAGCAGTTCTTC	CASSLQYNEQFF
TRBV6-1	TRBJ1-6	NA	NA	TGTGCCAGCAGTGAAGTGGCCGATTCACCCCTCCACTTT	CASSEVADSPLHF
TRBV6-1	TRBJ1-5	NA	NA	TGTGCCAGCAGTGAAAATAGGGGTAGCAATCAGCCCCAGCATTTT	CASSENRGSNQPQHF
TRBV19	TRBJ2-1	once	TRBD1	TGTGCCACCCCACCCCGGGACAGGCGTATCAATGAGCAGTTCTTC	CATPPRDRRINEQFF
TRBV7-8	TRBJ2-1	NA	TRBD2	TGTGCCAGCAGCTTACGGGAGGGCTCCTACAATGAGCAGTTCTTC	CASSLREGSYNEQFF
TRBV3-1/TRBV3-2	TRBJ1-1	NA	NA	TGTGCCAGCAGCCAAGAGGGCAGCCAGCCTTTCTTT	CASSQEGSQPFF
TRBV6-1	TRBJ2-1	NA	NA	TGTGCCAGCAGTGAGTTTGAGCAGGTAGCGCCGAATGAGCAGTTCTTC	CASSEFEQVAPNEQFF
TRBV28	TRBJ1-1	NA	TRBD1	TGTGCCAGCAGTTCAGGGGGCACTGAAGCTTTCTTT	CASSSGGTEAFF
TRBV7-7	TRBJ2-2	NA	TRBD2	TGTGCCAGCAGCTCATCTGGACTAGCGGGGGGTTCCGGGGAGCTGTTTTTT	CASSSSGLAGGSGELFF
TRBV28	TRBJ2-5	NA	NA	TGTGCCAGCAGTTTAAGCCGCGGACTCAGGGGGGAGGCCCAGTACTTC	CASSLSRGLRGEAQYF
TRBV5-1	TRBJ2-1	NA	TRBD2	TGCGCCAGCAGCTTACTAGCGGGGGGTTACAATGAGCAGTTCTTC	CASSLLAGGYNEQFF
TRBV29-1	TRBJ2-3	NA	TRBD2	TGCAGCGTGGGGAAGGTGGCGGGAGGGATCACAGATACGCAGTATTTT	CSVGKVAGGITDTQYF
TRBV6-6	TRBJ1-4	NA	NA	TGTGCCAGCACCCCGGGGGCAACTAATGAAAAACTGTTTTTT	CASTPGATNEKLFF
TRBV7-3	TRBJ2-1	NA	NA	TGTGCCAGCAGCGCACCCGGCACTAGCATCAATGAGCAGTTCTTC	CASSAPGTSINEQFF
TRBV18	TRBJ1-1	NA	NA	TGTGCCAGCTCACGTACCGGTGGGGCAGGGATGGTTCACACTGAAGCTTTCTTT	CASSRTGGAGMVHTEAFF
TRBV2	TRBJ1-2	few	NA	TGTGCCAGCACGGCAGGGCAGAACTATGGCTACACCTTC	CASTAGQNYGYTF